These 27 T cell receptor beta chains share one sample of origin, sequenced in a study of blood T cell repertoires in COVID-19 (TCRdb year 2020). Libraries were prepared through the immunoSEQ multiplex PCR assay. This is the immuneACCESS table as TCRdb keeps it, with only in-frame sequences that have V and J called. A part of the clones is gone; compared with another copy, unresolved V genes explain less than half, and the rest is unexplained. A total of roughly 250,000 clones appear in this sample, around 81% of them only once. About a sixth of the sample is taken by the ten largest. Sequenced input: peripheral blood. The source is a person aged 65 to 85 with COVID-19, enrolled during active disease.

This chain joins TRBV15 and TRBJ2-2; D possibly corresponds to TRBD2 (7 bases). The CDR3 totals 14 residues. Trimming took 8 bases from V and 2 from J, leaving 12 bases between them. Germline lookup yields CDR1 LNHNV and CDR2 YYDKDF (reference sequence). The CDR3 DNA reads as TGTGCCACCCGCGGGGGCTTAAACACCGGGGAGCTGTTTTTT. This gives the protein CATRGGLNTGELFF.

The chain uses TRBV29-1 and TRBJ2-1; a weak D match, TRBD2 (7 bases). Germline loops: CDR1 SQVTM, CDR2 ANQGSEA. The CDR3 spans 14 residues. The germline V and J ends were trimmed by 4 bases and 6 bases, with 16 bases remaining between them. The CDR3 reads CSVVGFRGGNEQFF. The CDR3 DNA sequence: TGCAGCGTTGTGGGGTTTAGGGGGGGCAATGAGCAGTTCTTC.

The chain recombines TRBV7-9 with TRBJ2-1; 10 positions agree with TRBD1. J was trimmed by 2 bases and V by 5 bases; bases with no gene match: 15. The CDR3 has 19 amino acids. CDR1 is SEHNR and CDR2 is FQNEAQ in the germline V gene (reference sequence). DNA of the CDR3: TGTGCCAGCAGCGGCCGGGACAGGGGCGCGGGGCTAGCCTACAATGAGCAGTTCTTC. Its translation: CASSGRDRGAGLAYNEQFF.

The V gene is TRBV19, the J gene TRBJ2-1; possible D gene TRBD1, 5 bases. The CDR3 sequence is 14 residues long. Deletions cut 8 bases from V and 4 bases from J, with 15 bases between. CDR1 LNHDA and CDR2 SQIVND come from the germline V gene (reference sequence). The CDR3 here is CASRAETDYNEQFF. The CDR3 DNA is TGTGCCAGTCGGGCGGAGACAGATTACAATGAGCAGTTCTTC. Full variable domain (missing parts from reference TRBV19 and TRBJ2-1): DGGITQSPKYLFRKEGQNVTLSCEQNLNHDAMYWYRQDPGQGLRLIYYSQIVNDFQKGDIAEGYSVSREKKESFPLTVTSAQKNPTAFYLCASRAETDYNEQFFGPGTRLTVL.

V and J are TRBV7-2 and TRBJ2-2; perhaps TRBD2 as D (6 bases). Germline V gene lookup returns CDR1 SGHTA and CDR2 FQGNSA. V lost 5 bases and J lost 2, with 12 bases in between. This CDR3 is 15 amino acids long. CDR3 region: CASSQGGRNTGELFF. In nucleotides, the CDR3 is TGTGCCAGCAGCCAAGGAGGGAGAAACACCGGGGAGCTGTTTTTT.

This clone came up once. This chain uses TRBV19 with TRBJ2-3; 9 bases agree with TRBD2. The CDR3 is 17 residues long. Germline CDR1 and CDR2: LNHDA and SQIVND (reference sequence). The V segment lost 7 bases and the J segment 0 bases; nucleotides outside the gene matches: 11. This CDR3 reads CASNAPTTSGSTDTQYF. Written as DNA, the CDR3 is TGTGCCAGTAACGCCCCGACTACTAGCGGGAGCACAGATACGCAGTATTTT.

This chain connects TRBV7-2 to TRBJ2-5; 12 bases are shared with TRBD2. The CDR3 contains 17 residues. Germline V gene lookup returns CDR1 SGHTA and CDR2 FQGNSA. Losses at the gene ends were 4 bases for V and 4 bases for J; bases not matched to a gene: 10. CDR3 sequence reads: CASSYSLAGGPGETQYF. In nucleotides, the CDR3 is TGTGCCAGCAGCTATTCCCTAGCGGGAGGGCCAGGAGAGACCCAGTACTTC.

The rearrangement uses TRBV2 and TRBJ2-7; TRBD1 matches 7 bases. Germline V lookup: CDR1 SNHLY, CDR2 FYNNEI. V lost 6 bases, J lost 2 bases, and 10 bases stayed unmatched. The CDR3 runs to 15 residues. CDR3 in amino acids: CASRARQGETYEQYF. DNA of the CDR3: TGTGCCAGCAGGGCCCGACAGGGAGAAACCTACGAGCAGTACTTC.

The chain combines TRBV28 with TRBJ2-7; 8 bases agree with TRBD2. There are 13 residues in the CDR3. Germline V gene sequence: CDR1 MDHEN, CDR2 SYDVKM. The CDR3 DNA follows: TGTGCGGTTATCGGGGGGGTGGGATACGAGCAGTACTTC. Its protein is CAVIGGVGYEQYF.

In DNA, the CDR3 is TGTGCCATCAGTGAGTTACAGGGAGTAGGCTACACCTTC. Translated, it gives CAISELQGVGYTF. The chain employs TRBV10-3 and TRBJ1-2; a weak D match, TRBD1 (6 bases). Trimming took 1 base from V and 8 from J, leaving 11 bases between them. The CDR3 contains 13 residues. Germline CDR1 reads ENHRY; CDR2 reads SYGVKD.

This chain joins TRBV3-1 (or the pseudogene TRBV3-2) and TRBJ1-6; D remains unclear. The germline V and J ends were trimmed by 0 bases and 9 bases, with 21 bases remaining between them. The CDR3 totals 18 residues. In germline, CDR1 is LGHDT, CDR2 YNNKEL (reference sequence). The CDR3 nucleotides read TGTGCCAGCAGCCAAGATAGGGTGGGTGGGGAGTTGCGTTCACCCCTCCACTTT. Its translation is CASSQDRVGGELRSPLHF.

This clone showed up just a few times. The CDR3 region is CASSRRHESSGANVLTF. The CDR3 bases are TGCGCCAGCAGCCGCCGACACGAGTCGTCTGGGGCCAACGTCCTGACTTTC. This chain connects TRBV4-3 to TRBJ2-6, with no clear D. CDR1 and CDR2 (germline): LGHNA, YSLEER. V gave up 4 bases and J gave up 1 base, with 14 bases separating them. This CDR3 region has 17 residues.

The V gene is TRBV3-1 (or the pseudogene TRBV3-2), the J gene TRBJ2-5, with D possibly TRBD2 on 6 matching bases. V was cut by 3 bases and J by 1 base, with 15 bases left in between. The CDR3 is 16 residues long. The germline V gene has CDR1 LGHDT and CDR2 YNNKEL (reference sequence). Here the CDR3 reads CASSQPWGDFQETQYF. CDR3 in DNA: TGTGCCAGCAGCCAGCCGTGGGGGGACTTCCAAGAGACCCAGTACTTC.

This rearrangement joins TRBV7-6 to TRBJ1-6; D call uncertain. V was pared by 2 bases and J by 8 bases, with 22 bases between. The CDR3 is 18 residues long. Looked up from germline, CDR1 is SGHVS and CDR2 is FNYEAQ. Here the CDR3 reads CASSLLGGNSDWDSPLHF. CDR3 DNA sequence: TGTGCCAGCAGCTTATTGGGCGGGAATTCTGACTGGGATTCACCCCTCCACTTT.

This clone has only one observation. The CDR3: CASSIGPLGSSYNEQFF. In nucleotides, the CDR3 is TGTGCCAGTAGTATAGGTCCGTTGGGCAGCTCCTACAATGAGCAGTTCTTC. The rearrangement joins TRBV19 to TRBJ2-1; no firm D call. Looked up from germline, CDR1 is LNHDA and CDR2 is SQIVND (reference sequence). V lost 1 base and J lost 0, with 13 bases in between. The CDR3 contains 17 residues. The entire variable domain, with the rest obtained from reference TRBV19 and TRBJ2-1, is as follows: DGGITQSPKYLFRKEGQNVTLSCEQNLNHDAMYWYRQDPGQGLRLIYYSQIVNDFQKGDIAEGYSVSREKKESFPLTVTSAQKNPTAFYLCASSIGPLGSSYNEQFFGPGTRLTVL.

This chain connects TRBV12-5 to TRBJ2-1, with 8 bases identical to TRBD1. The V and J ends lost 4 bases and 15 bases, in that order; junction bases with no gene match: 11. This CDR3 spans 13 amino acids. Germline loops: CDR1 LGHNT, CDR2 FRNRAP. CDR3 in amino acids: CASGSIRQGKPFF. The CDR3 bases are TGTGCTAGTGGTTCCATCCGACAGGGGAAGCCGTTCTTC.

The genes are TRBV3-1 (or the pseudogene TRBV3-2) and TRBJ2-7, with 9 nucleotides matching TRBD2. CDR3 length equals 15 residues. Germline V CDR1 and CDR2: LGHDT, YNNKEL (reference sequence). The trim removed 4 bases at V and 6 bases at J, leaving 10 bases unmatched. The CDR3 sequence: CASSPRGGRASEQYF. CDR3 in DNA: TGTGCCAGCAGCCCTCGGGGCGGGAGGGCCTCCGAGCAGTACTTC.

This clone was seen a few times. CDR3: CASSLGLDRDSAGYTF. Written as DNA, the CDR3 is TGCGCCAGCAGCTTGGGGCTCGACCGGGACAGCGCTGGCTACACCTTC. The rearrangement uses TRBV5-1 and TRBJ1-2; 7 nucleotides match TRBD1. V lost 0 bases, J lost 7 bases, and 12 bases stayed unmatched. The CDR3 is 16 residues long. Germline V gene data show CDR1 as SGHRS and CDR2 as YFSETQ.

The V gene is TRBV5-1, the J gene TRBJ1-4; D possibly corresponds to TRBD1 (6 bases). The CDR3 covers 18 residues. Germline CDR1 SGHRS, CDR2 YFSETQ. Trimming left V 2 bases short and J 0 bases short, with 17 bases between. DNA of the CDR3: TGCGCCAGCAGCTTAGGGGGGGCCCATTTCGCAACTAATGAAAAACTGTTTTTT. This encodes CASSLGGAHFATNEKLFF.

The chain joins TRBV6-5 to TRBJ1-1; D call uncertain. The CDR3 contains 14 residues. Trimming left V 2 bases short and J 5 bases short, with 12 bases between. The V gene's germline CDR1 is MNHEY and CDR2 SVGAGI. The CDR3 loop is CASSYRGGLTEAFF. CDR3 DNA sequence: TGTGCCAGCAGTTACCGGGGAGGATTAACTGAAGCTTTCTTT.

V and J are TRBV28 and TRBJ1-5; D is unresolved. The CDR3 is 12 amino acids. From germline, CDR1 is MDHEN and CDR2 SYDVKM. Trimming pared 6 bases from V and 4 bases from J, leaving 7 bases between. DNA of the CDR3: TGTGCCAGCAGAACCAGAAATCAGCCCCAGCATTTT. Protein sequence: CASRTRNQPQHF.

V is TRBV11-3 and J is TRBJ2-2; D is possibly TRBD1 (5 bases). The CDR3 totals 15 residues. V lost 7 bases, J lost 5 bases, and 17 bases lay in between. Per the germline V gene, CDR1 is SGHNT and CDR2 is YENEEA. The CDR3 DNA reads TGTGCCAGCACACCCTCATCACAGGCGACCGGGGAGCTGTTTTTT. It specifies CASTPSSQATGELFF.

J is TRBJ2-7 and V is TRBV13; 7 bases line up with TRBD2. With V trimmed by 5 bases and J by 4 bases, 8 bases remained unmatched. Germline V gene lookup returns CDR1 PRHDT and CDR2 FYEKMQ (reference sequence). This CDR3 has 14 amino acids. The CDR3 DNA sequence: TGTGCCAGCAGCCCAGGACTAGACGCGTACGAGCAGTACTTC. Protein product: CASSPGLDAYEQYF.

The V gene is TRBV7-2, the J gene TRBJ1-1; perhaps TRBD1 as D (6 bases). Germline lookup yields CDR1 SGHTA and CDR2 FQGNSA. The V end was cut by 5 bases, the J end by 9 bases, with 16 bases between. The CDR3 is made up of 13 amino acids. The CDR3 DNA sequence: TGTGCCAGCAGCCGGCGACTGGGACAAAAAGCTTTCTTT. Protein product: CASSRRLGQKAFF.

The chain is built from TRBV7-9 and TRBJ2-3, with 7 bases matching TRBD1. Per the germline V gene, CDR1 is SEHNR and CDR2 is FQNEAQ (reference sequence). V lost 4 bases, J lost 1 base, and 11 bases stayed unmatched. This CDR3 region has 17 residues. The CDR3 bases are TGTGCCAGCAGCTCCCCAATGGTTGGACAGGGCACAGATACGCAGTATTTT. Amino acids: CASSSPMVGQGTDTQYF.

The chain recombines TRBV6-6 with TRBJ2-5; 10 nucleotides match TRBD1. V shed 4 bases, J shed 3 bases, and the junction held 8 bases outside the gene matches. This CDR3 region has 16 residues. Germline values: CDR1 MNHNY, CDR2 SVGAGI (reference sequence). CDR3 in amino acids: CASSSRDRGGEETQYF. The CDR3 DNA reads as TGTGCCAGCAGTTCCCGGGACAGGGGCGGAGAAGAGACCCAGTACTTC.

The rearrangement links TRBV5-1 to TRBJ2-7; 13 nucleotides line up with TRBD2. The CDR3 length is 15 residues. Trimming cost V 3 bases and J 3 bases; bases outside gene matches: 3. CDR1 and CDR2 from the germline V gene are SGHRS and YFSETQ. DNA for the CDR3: TGCGCCAGCAGCTGGACTAGCGGGGGACACTACGAGCAGTACTTC. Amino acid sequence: CASSWTSGGHYEQYF.